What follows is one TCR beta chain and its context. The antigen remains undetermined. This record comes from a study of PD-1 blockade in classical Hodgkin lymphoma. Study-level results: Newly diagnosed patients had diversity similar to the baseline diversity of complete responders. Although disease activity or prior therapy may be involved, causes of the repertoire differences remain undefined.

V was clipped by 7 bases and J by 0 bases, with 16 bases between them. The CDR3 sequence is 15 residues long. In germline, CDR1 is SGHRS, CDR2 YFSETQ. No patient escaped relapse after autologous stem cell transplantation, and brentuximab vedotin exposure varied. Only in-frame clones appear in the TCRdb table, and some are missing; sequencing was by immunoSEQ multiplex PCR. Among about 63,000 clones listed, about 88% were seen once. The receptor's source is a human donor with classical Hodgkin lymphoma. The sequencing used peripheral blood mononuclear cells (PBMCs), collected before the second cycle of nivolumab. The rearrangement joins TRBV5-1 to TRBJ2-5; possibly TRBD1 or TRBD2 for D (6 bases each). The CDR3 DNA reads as TGCGCCAGCGCTATCCGGGGGCCGGACCAAGAGACCCAGTACTTC. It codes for CASAIRGPDQETQYF. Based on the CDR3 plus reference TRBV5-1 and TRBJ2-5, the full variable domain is KAGVTQTPRYLIKTRGQQVTLSCSPISGHRSVSWYQQTPGQGLQFLFEYFSETQRNKGNFPGRFSGRQFSNSRSEMNVSTLELGDSALYLCASAIRGPDQETQYFGPGTRLLVL.